This T cell receptor beta chain came from a study of spatial heterogeneity in lung cancer. Every TCR cDNA molecule carried a tag that served as a unique molecular identifier. TCRdb reprocessed the 5' RACE reads via MiXCR and lists one record per CDR3 protein. The sample has around 11,000 distinct CDR3 sequences, around a quarter seen once. Germline V gene sequence: CDR1 DFQATT, CDR2 SNEGSKA (reference sequence). The CDR3 spans 14 residues. Trimming cost V 4 bases and J 4 bases, with 15 bases left between them. Study-level points and caveats: Blood carried ubiquitous expanded tumor TCRs more at resection than follow-up.

This sample's time point: sample taken at primary tumor resection. Unsorted tumor, nontumor lung tissue or cryopreserved PBMC supplied the whole RNA. A word on this clonotype: Antigen specificity is unknown.

The sample was PBMCs, taken at surgery. The TCR comes from a female donor with early-stage non-small cell lung cancer. The rearrangement links TRBV20-1 to TRBJ2-3; TRBD1 is a possible D gene (5 bases). The DNA for the CDR3 is TGCAGTGCTAAAAGGGGCGGTTTGGCAGATACGCAGTATTTT. Amino acids: CSAKRGGLADTQYF.